The T cell receptor (beta chain) described here comes from a study of T cell repertoires in aging, cancer and after chemotherapy. Turning to the study itself: The whole study produced a dataset of millions of TCR reads.

Relative to its sample, this clonotype is medium-sized (0.01 to 0.1%). Amplification of TCR beta used genomic DNA extracted from peripheral blood. Multiplex touch-down PCR with TRB-A/B primers amplified rearranged V-D-J TRB sequences. Via MiXCR, TCRdb re-called the multiplex PCR reads, giving one row per CDR3 protein. The sample shows about 10,000 distinct CDR3 sequences, roughly 37% of them seen only once. Germline V gives CDR1 SQVTM, CDR2 ANQGSEA. The CDR3 has 15 amino acids. V dropped 1 base and J dropped 9; count of bases not matched to a gene: 5. The material sequenced was blood. The TCR sequence derives from a human donor in good health. The chain is built from TRBV29-1 and TRBJ2-1, with 14 bases aligning to TRBD2. The chain's CDR3 is CSVEGTSGRLAEQFF. The CDR3 region has the DNA TGCAGCGTTGAAGGGACTAGCGGGAGGCTCGCTGAGCAGTTCTTC.